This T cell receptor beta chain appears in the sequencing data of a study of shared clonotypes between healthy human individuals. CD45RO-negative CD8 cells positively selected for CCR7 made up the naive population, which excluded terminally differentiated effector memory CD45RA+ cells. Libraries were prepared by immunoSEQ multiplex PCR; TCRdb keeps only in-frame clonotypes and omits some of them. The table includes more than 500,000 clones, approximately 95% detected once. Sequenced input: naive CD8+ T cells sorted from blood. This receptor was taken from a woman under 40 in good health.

DNA for the CDR3: TGTGCCAGCGGATTCTTTGGACCCACAGATACGCAGTATTTT. Amino acid sequence: CASGFFGPTDTQYF. The V and J genes are TRBV27 and TRBJ2-3; D is uncertain. This CDR3 has 14 amino acids. The V end lost 8 bases, the J end lost 2 bases, and 14 bases lay between the germline ends. Per germline, CDR1 MNHEY and CDR2 SMNVEV (reference sequence).